These 27 T cell receptor beta chains came from one sample sequenced in a study of shared clonotypes between healthy human individuals (dated by TCRdb to the early 2020s). Library creation used the immunoSEQ multiplex PCR assay. TCRdb limited this immuneACCESS table to in-frame rearrangements with V and J called. A share of clones is missing; checked studies link under half to unresolved V genes, and the rest is unexplained. In this sample the table shows over 2 million clones, 85% to 95% of which occur a single time. Of the sample, 0.37% is held by the ten largest clones. The material sequenced was naive CD4+ T cells from PBMCs. Taken with the paper, the label for cell subset or site translates to: CD45RA+ positively selected. These receptors were taken from a man aged 18 to 30 in good health. Some clones in this sample may be carry-over from other donors' samples.

J is TRBJ2-1 and V is TRBV12-5, with D perhaps matching TRBD2 (6 bases). This CDR3 is 12 amino acids long. V dropped 1 base and J dropped 12 bases, with 10 bases sitting between them. CDR1 and CDR2 from the germline V gene are LGHNT and FRNRAP. CDR3 DNA: TGTGCTAGTGGTTTGGACCGGGACTGGCAGTTCTTC. As protein: CASGLDRDWQFF.

As DNA, the CDR3 is TGTGCCATCTCAAATCGGCTGGGACAGGGAGACTCTGGGGCCAACGTCCTGACTTTC. Encoded protein: CAISNRLGQGDSGANVLTF. The chain carries TRBV10-3 and TRBJ2-6, with 9 bases fitting TRBD1. CDR1 and CDR2 (germline): ENHRY, SYGVKD. V gave up 8 bases and J gave up 0 bases; unmatched junction bases: 14. The CDR3 is 19 amino acids.

The chain joins TRBV6-6 to TRBJ2-7; 7 nucleotides line up with TRBD2. CDR3 size: 15 residues. Losses at the gene ends were 6 bases for V and 6 bases for J; bases not matched to a gene: 14. In germline, CDR1 is MNHNY, CDR2 SVGAGI (reference sequence). This CDR3 is CASRIGGSSHGEQYF. The CDR3 region has the DNA TGTGCCAGCAGGATCGGCGGGAGTAGTCATGGCGAGCAGTACTTC.

V and J are TRBV18 and TRBJ2-5, with D possibly matching TRBD2 (6 bases). CDR1 and CDR2 from the germline V gene are KGHSH and LQKENI. This CDR3 comprises 16 residues. V was trimmed by 0 bases and J by 5 bases, leaving 16 bases between them. CDR3 nucleotide sequence: TGTGCCAGCTCACCACCGGCTGGAGGGTGGAGCGAGACCCAGTACTTC. Translating it yields CASSPPAGGWSETQYF.

In the case of this clone: The identical CDR3 is also encoded by other nucleotide sequences in the sample. The chain uses TRBV5-4 and TRBJ1-1; D unresolved. There are 13 residues in the CDR3. Germline V gene sequence: CDR1 SGHNT, CDR2 YYREEE (reference sequence). Deletions cut 4 bases from V and 0 bases from J, with 7 bases between. CDR3 sequence reads: CASSRTVNTEAFF. Here the CDR3 DNA reads TGTGCCAGCAGCCGGACGGTGAACACTGAAGCTTTCTTT.

The V and J genes are TRBV6-1 and TRBJ1-1; D gene unclear. V dropped 7 bases and J dropped 2 bases, with 11 bases sitting between them. This CDR3 is 13 amino acids long. Per the germline V gene, CDR1 is MNHNS and CDR2 is SASEGT. The CDR3 spells CASILDGNTEAFF. DNA of the CDR3: TGTGCCAGCATCCTGGACGGCAACACTGAAGCTTTCTTT.

The gene calls are TRBV6-1 and TRBJ1-2; D perhaps matches TRBD1 (5 bases). This CDR3 is built from 16 residues. The germline V gene encodes CDR1 MNHNS and CDR2 SASEGT. Trimming left V 1 base short and J 4 bases short, with 16 bases between. The CDR3 spells CASSEDGGRLGYGYTF. The CDR3 nucleotides read TGTGCCAGCAGTGAAGACGGGGGAAGGTTGGGCTATGGCTACACCTTC.

Turning to this clone: The sample contains more than one DNA sequence encoding this CDR3. The V and J genes are TRBV19 and TRBJ2-3, with D perhaps TRBD2 (6 bases). This CDR3 has 14 amino acids. V lost 6 bases and J 3 bases, leaving 13 bases between the germline ends. Germline CDR1 reads LNHDA; CDR2 reads SQIVND (reference sequence). This CDR3 reads CASSRGGSTDTQYF. CDR3 DNA sequence: TGTGCCAGTAGCCGGGGAGGCTCTACAGATACGCAGTATTTT.

This clone was found once. The chain carries TRBV5-1 and TRBJ2-3; 8 nucleotides agree with TRBD2. The CDR3 runs 16 residues. CDR1 is SGHRS and CDR2 is YFSETQ in the germline V gene. V lost 4 bases to trimming and J lost 0 bases; unmatched junction nucleotides: 7. CDR3 sequence: CASSPISSGSTDTQYF. In DNA, the CDR3 is TGCGCCAGCAGCCCCATTTCTAGCGGGAGCACAGATACGCAGTATTTT.

This chain uses TRBV5-1 with TRBJ2-1, with TRBD1 as a possible D gene (6 bases). The V gene lost 7 bases and the J gene lost 4 bases, with 15 bases spanning the gap. Germline values: CDR1 SGHRS, CDR2 YFSETQ. The CDR3 length is 14 residues. CDR3 DNA sequence: TGCGCCAGCTACCGGGACACACGGTACAATGAGCAGTTCTTC. Its protein is CASYRDTRYNEQFF.

In the case of this clone: The sample carries other DNA sequences with the same CDR3. V and J are TRBV5-1 and TRBJ2-2; D possibly matches TRBD1 or TRBD2 (5 bases each). Germline lookup yields CDR1 SGHRS and CDR2 YFSETQ. V lost 7 bases to trimming and J lost 2 bases, with 12 bases between them. This CDR3 has 14 amino acids. CDR3 protein: CASSWDGNTGELFF. The CDR3 DNA follows: TGCGCCAGCTCCTGGGACGGCAACACCGGGGAGCTGTTTTTT.

This clone has a single count. J is TRBJ1-1 and V is TRBV18; 8 positions agree with TRBD1. Per the germline V gene, CDR1 is KGHSH and CDR2 is LQKENI. This CDR3 has 17 amino acids. V lost 3 bases to trimming and J lost 5 bases; unmatched junction nucleotides: 14. CDR3 residues: CASSPVLSDRGGTEAFF. The DNA for the CDR3 is TGTGCCAGCTCACCGGTCTTGAGTGACAGGGGAGGAACTGAAGCTTTCTTT.

The V and J genes are TRBV11-2 and TRBJ2-4, with D unresolved. Trimming took 0 bases from V and 7 from J, leaving 7 bases between them. Germline V lookup: CDR1 SGHAT, CDR2 FQNNGV. This CDR3 has 13 amino acids. CDR3 coding DNA: TGTGCCAGCAGCTTAGACTACCTCAACATTCAGTACTTC. Its protein product is CASSLDYLNIQYF.

Comment on this clone: The sample contains more than one DNA sequence encoding this CDR3. The chain carries TRBV7-9 and TRBJ1-4; 10 bases are shared with TRBD1. J was trimmed by 6 bases and V by 5 bases; bases with no gene match: 3. This CDR3 is built from 14 residues. The germline CDR1 and CDR2 sequences are SEHNR and FQNEAQ (reference sequence). The CDR3 sequence is CASSPGQGYEKLFF. The CDR3 DNA sequence: TGTGCCAGCAGCCCGGGACAGGGGTATGAAAAACTGTTTTTT.

This chain links TRBV21-1 with TRBJ2-7; the table assigns TRBD1, which was not confirmed against the DNA. TRBV21-1 is marked as a pseudogene. CDR3 length equals 15 residues. This CDR3 is CASSPMGRNSYEQYF. The CDR3 coding sequence is TGTGCCAGCAGCCCCATGGGCAGGAATTCCTACGAGCAGTACTTC.

This chain connects TRBV5-8 to TRBJ2-2; 10 nucleotides agree with TRBD1. After removal of 5 bases from V and 4 bases from J, the junction contained 5 bases not matched to a gene. The CDR3 is 15 amino acids. CDR1 and CDR2 (germline): SGHTS, YDEGEE. This chain's CDR3 is CASRRTGGSTGELFF. The CDR3 DNA sequence: TGTGCCAGCAGACGGACAGGGGGGTCCACCGGGGAGCTGTTTTTT. The full variable domain, completed using reference TRBV5-8 and TRBJ2-2, is EAGVTQSPTHLIKTRGQQATLRCSPISGHTSVYWYQQALGLGLQFLLWYDEGEERNRGNFPPRFSGRQFPNYSSELNVNALELEDSALYLCASRRTGGSTGELFFGEGSRLTVL.

This chain connects TRBV4-3 to TRBJ2-3; D is unclear. The CDR3 contains 15 residues. The germline V and J ends were trimmed by 1 base and 6 bases, with 14 bases remaining between them. Germline assignment: CDR1 LGHNA and CDR2 YSLEER. The DNA for the CDR3 is TGCGCCAGCAGCCAAGTATCGGCTCCCCCGGATACGCAGTATTTT. It is translated as CASSQVSAPPDTQYF.

The chain employs TRBV15 and TRBJ2-1, with 9 nucleotides matching TRBD1. Losses at the gene ends were 5 bases for V and 7 bases for J; bases not matched to a gene: 12. Germline V lookup: CDR1 LNHNV, CDR2 YYDKDF (reference sequence). The CDR3 totals 16 residues. The DNA for the CDR3 is TGTGCCACCAGCCCGCCCGGGACAGGGAGGGAGAATGAGCAGTTCTTC. It is translated as CATSPPGTGRENEQFF.

The chain combines TRBV7-8 with TRBJ2-7; tentative D call: TRBD1 (5 bases). The V and J ends lost 9 bases and 2 bases respectively, with 14 bases between them. The CDR3 is 13 amino acids. CDR1 is SGHVS and CDR2 is FQNEAQ in the germline V gene. CDR3 sequence reads: CASRFAGTYEQYF. The DNA for the CDR3 is TGTGCCAGTAGATTCGCAGGGACCTACGAGCAGTACTTC.

The table lists this clone with a count of one. This chain connects TRBV7-2 to TRBJ2-1; 10 nucleotides align to TRBD2. J lost 16 bases, V lost 6 bases, and 9 bases had no gene match. The CDR3 loop spans 12 amino acids. CDR1 and CDR2 (germline): SGHTA, FQGNSA. DNA of the CDR3: TGTGCCAGCAGTCCGGTGCCTAGCGGGAGCTTCTTC. It encodes CASSPVPSGSFF.

This chain joins TRBV5-4 and TRBJ2-7; D might be TRBD1 (7 bases). The CDR3 extends over 15 amino acids. V was pared by 0 bases and J by 9 bases, with 19 bases between. Looked up from germline, CDR1 is SGHNT and CDR2 is YYREEE (reference sequence). The CDR3 region is CASSLASGGRVVQYF. CDR3 nucleotides: TGTGCCAGCAGCTTGGCCTCAGGGGGGCGAGTTGTGCAGTACTTC.

Here the CDR3 reads CASSHLGRGTEAFF. CDR3 coding DNA: TGTGCCAGCAGCCACTTGGGAAGGGGAACTGAAGCTTTCTTT. The rearrangement joins TRBV14 to TRBJ1-1; maybe TRBD1 (5 bases). The germline V and J ends were trimmed by 3 bases and 5 bases, with 13 bases remaining between them. CDR3 length equals 14 residues. From germline, CDR1 is SGHDN and CDR2 FVKESK.

This clone came up once. Other DNA sequences within the sample encode an identical CDR3. V is TRBV15 and J is TRBJ2-7; 10 bases fit TRBD1. V was clipped by 3 bases and J by 4 bases; unmatched bases: 3. CDR1 is LNHNV and CDR2 is YYDKDF in the germline V gene (reference sequence). CDR3 length equals 14 residues. The CDR3 coding sequence is TGTGCCACCAGCAGGCCGGGACAGGGGTACGAGCAGTACTTC. Its protein product is CATSRPGQGYEQYF.

This chain links TRBV5-6 with TRBJ2-7; 10 positions agree with TRBD1. CDR1 is SGHDT and CDR2 is YYEEEE in the germline V gene. The CDR3 consists of 18 residues. The ends lost 1 base at V and 4 bases at J; junction bases unmatched: 14. CDR3 amino acids: CASSLSPRQGAASYEQYF. The CDR3 coding sequence is TGTGCCAGCAGCTTGTCTCCCCGACAGGGGGCGGCCTCATACGAGCAGTACTTC.

The genes are TRBV6-4 and TRBJ2-1, with 10 bases that match TRBD2. The length of the CDR3 is 15 residues. V lost 6 bases to trimming and J lost 5 bases; unmatched junction nucleotides: 7. Germline lookup yields CDR1 MRHNA and CDR2 SNTAGT. The CDR3 region is CASSPSGRANNEQFF. DNA of the CDR3: TGTGCCAGCAGCCCCAGCGGGAGGGCAAACAATGAGCAGTTCTTC.

V and J are TRBV5-5 and TRBJ2-2, with D perhaps matching TRBD2 (5 bases). Germline values: CDR1 SGHKS, CDR2 YYEKEE (reference sequence). V was pared by 2 bases and J by 6 bases, with 8 bases between. The CDR3 consists of 13 residues. The CDR3 nucleotides are TGTGCCAGCAGCTTACTGGAGGCCGGGGAGCTGTTTTTT. Protein product: CASSLLEAGELFF.

The chain links TRBV7-2 to TRBJ1-4, with D hard to call. V lost 1 base and J 5 bases, leaving 8 bases between the germline ends. The CDR3 runs 14 residues. From germline, CDR1 is SGHTA and CDR2 FQGNSA. CDR3 region: CASSLEYYNEKLFF. DNA of the CDR3: TGTGCCAGCAGCTTAGAGTACTACAATGAAAAACTGTTTTTT.